The clone carrying this T cell receptor (beta chain) was observed a few times. This table comes from immunoSEQ multiplex PCR, and its TCRdb copy is limited to in-frame clones, with some not included. The data show 20,000 to 25,000 clones, over 70% seen once. Participants had chemo-refractory metastatic non-small-cell lung cancer and were treated with focal radiation plus ipilimumab CTLA-4 blockade. The CDR3 sequence is 18 residues long. Germline V lookup: CDR1 KGHSH, CDR2 LQKENI. V lost 3 bases and J 4 bases, leaving 24 bases between the germline ends. The data stem from a study of radiotherapy plus CTLA-4 blockade in lung cancer. In the study overall: Overall, roughly 18% of patients showed an objective response, while 25% to 40% attained disease control.

The sequencing here drew on peripheral blood, taken from a patient treated with radiotherapy plus ipilimumab. The V gene is TRBV18, the J gene TRBJ2-5; D possibly uses TRBD1 or TRBD2 (5 bases each). This TCR derives from a human donor with non-small cell lung cancer who had stable disease on radiotherapy plus ipilimumab. In DNA, the CDR3 is TGTGCCAGCTCACCCCTACCTGGGGGTGGGCGGTCGTTAGAGACCCAGTACTTC. Protein product: CASSPLPGGGRSLETQYF.